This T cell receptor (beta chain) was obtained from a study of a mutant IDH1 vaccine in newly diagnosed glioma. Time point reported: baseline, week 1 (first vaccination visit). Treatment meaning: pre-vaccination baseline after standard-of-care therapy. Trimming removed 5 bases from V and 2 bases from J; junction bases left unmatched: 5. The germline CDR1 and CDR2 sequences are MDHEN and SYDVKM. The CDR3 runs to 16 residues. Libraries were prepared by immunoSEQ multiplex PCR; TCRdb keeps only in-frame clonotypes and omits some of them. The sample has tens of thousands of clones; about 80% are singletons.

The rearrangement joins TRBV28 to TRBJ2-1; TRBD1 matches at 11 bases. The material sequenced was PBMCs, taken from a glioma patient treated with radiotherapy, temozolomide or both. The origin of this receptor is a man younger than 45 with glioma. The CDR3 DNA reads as TGTGCCAGCAGTAGTGGGACAGGGGGAACCTACAATGAGCAGTTCTTC. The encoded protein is CASSSGTGGTYNEQFF.